This entry describes one T cell receptor (beta chain). This sample was taken from a study of T cell changes during pregnancy in multiple sclerosis. Per the germline V gene, CDR1 is MNHEY and CDR2 is SVGAGI. V shed 6 bases and J 8 bases; nucleotides not matched to a gene: 8. This CDR3 contains 14 residues. Only in-frame clones appear in the TCRdb table, and some are missing; sequencing was by immunoSEQ multiplex PCR. The sample consists of tens of thousands of clones, over 80% of them appearing once. The input for sequencing was CD4+ T cells from peripheral blood mononuclear cells, taken in the first trimester of pregnancy. This receptor was taken from a female donor with multiple sclerosis, enrolled in a pregnancy study. V usage is TRBV6-5 and J usage is TRBJ1-4, with 8 bases lining up with TRBD1. CDR3 protein: CASRGTGFKEKLFF. The CDR3 bases are TGTGCCAGCAGAGGGACAGGTTTTAAGGAAAAACTGTTTTTT.